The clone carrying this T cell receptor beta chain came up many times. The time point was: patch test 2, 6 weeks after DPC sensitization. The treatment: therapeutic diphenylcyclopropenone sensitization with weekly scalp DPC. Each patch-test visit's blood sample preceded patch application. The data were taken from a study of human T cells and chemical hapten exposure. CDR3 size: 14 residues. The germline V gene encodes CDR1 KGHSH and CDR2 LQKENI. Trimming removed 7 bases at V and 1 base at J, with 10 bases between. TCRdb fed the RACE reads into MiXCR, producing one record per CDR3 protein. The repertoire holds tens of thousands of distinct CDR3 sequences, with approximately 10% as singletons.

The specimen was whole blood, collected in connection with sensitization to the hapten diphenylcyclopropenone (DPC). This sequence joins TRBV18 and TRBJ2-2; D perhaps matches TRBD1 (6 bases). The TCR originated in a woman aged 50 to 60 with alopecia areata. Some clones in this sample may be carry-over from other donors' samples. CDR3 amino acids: CASLKGQNTGELFF. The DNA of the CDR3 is TGTGCCAGCTTAAAGGGACAGAACACCGGGGAGCTGTTTTTT. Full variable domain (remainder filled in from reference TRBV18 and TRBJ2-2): NAGVMQNPRHLVRRRGQEARLRCSPMKGHSHVYWYRQLPEEGLKFMVYLQKENIIDESGMPKERFSAEFPKEGPSILRIQQVVRGDSAAYFCASLKGQNTGELFFGEGSRLTVL.